This T cell receptor (beta chain) comes out of a study of T cell repertoires in cytomegalovirus infection. This clonotype has a count of ten or more. Its antigen is as yet unknown. One entry per CDR3 protein, called by TCRdb with MiXCR from the reads. There are about 920,000 distinct CDR3 sequences in the sample; more than 25% occur only once, and roughly 13% lies in the top ten. There are 13 residues in the CDR3. From germline, CDR1 is DFQATT and CDR2 SNEGSKA (reference sequence). Trimming shortened V by 5 bases and J by 2 bases, and 12 bases separated the two germline ends. The chain is built from TRBV20-1 and TRBJ2-5, with D possibly being TRBD1 or TRBD2 (5 bases each). This specimen consisted of cultured CD8+ T cells from PBMCs, obtained from culture after CMV antigen stimulation. The sequence was collected from a human donor in good health (CMV status not recorded). Some clones in this sample may be carry-over from other donors' samples. In DNA form, the CDR3 reads TGCAGTGCTTACAGGACGGGGCAAGAGACCCAGTACTTC. This gives the protein CSAYRTGQETQYF.